Following are 12 T cell receptor beta chains from one sample sequenced in a study of blood T cells in healthy people across ages. Together with a sample-barcoded 5' primer, a J-beta primer mix was included in a second PCR lasting about 6 to 11 cycles. TCRdb redid the calling of the 5' RACE reads with MiXCR, one entry per CDR3 protein. Found here are about 1,400,000 distinct CDR3 sequences, about 43% of them singletons; the top ten hold 7.9%. Sample: blood. These receptors came from a woman between 18 and 30 years old in good health.

There are many counts of this clonotype. The CDR3 DNA is TGCAGTGCTAGAGATTATACTAGCGGGGGCAACTACAATGAGCAGTTCTTC. This gives the protein CSARDYTSGGNYNEQFF. This chain uses TRBV20-1 with TRBJ2-1; 11 bases agree with TRBD2. V was clipped by 0 bases and J by 3 bases; unmatched bases: 7. The CDR3 has 17 amino acids. Per the germline V gene, CDR1 is DFQATT and CDR2 is SNEGSKA (reference sequence).

The sample holds a few counts of this clonotype. The CDR3 spells CASSEIGGANVLTF. In DNA, the CDR3 is TGTGCCAGCTCCGAAATTGGGGGGGCCAACGTCCTGACTTTC. V is TRBV18 and J is TRBJ2-6; no clear D. V lost 6 bases and J lost 4, with 10 bases in between. The CDR3 totals 14 residues. Germline loops: CDR1 KGHSH, CDR2 LQKENI.

The table lists this clonotype with a few counts. The rearrangement links TRBV10-3 to TRBJ2-5; TRBD2 agrees at 7 bases. This CDR3 comprises 13 residues. V shed 0 bases, J shed 11 bases, and the junction held 6 bases outside the gene matches. CDR1 ENHRY and CDR2 SYGVKD come from the germline V gene. CDR3 coding DNA: TGTGCCATCAGTGAGTCGGGGGGGAATGAGCAGTACTTC. It encodes CAISESGGNEQYF.

The V call is TRBV3-1, the J call TRBJ2-1; 10 positions agree with TRBD1. Trimming removed 2 bases from V and 3 bases from J; junction bases left unmatched: 7. The length of the CDR3 is 17 residues. CDR1 LGHDT and CDR2 YNNKEL come from the germline V gene (reference sequence). The CDR3 here is CASSQRGTGVVYNEQFF. The CDR3 DNA sequence: TGTGCCAGCAGCCAACGGGGGACAGGGGTTGTCTACAATGAGCAGTTCTTC.

This clonotype was seen only a few times. V is TRBV6-5 and J is TRBJ1-4, with D unresolved. Germline V lookup: CDR1 MNHEY, CDR2 SVGAGI. CDR3 size: 16 residues. The V and J ends lost 5 bases and 0 bases respectively, with 13 bases between them. The CDR3 sequence is CASSHFEPPTNEKLFF. The CDR3 bases are TGTGCCAGCAGTCACTTCGAGCCGCCAACTAATGAAAAACTGTTTTTT.

The V and J genes are TRBV6-5 and TRBJ2-3, with D perhaps matching TRBD2 (5 bases). Trimming pared 6 bases from V and 2 bases from J, leaving 15 bases between. CDR1 is MNHEY and CDR2 is SVGAGI in the germline V gene. The CDR3 totals 15 residues. This chain's CDR3 is CASSSDGLLTDTQYF. DNA of the CDR3: TGTGCCAGCAGCTCTGACGGACTGCTCACAGATACGCAGTATTTT.

The chain carries TRBV6-5 and TRBJ1-6; TRBD1 agrees at 8 bases. Germline V gene lookup returns CDR1 MNHEY and CDR2 SVGAGI. The CDR3 has 14 amino acids. Trimming at V came to 6 bases and at J to 5 bases, leaving 3 bases not matched to a gene. The CDR3 spells CASRRQGNNSPLHF. The CDR3 DNA follows: TGTGCCAGCAGGAGACAGGGGAATAATTCACCCCTCCACTTT.

This chain joins TRBV3-1 and TRBJ1-5; D unclear. V lost 4 bases and J lost 3, with 10 bases in between. The CDR3 is 14 amino acids. Germline-derived CDR1 and CDR2 are LGHDT and YNNKEL (reference sequence). The CDR3 DNA reads TGTGCCAGCAGCCCCAGTAGTCCCAATCAGCCCCAGCATTTT. This translates into CASSPSSPNQPQHF.

The sample holds one count of this clonotype. The chain uses TRBV15 and TRBJ2-5, with TRBD2 matching over 11 bases. Germline-derived CDR1 and CDR2 are LNHNV and YYDKDF (reference sequence). With V trimmed by 9 bases and J by 4 bases, 10 bases remained unmatched. The length of the CDR3 is 15 residues. CDR3 protein: CATGLSGRASETQYF. DNA for the CDR3: TGTGCCACAGGTCTTAGCGGGAGGGCTTCAGAGACCCAGTACTTC.

This chain uses TRBV30 with TRBJ1-2; D is possibly TRBD1 (6 bases). CDR1 and CDR2 from the germline V gene are GTSNPN and SVGIG (reference sequence). This CDR3 region has 14 residues. The germline V and J ends were trimmed by 4 bases and 3 bases, with 15 bases remaining between them. The CDR3, as DNA: TGTGCCTGGACCCCTGGGGGGGCGGACTATGGCTACACCTTC. This encodes CAWTPGGADYGYTF.

The rearrangement links TRBV12-3 or TRBV12-4 to TRBJ2-7; D call uncertain. There are 12 residues in the CDR3. Trimming took 4 bases from V and 2 from J, leaving 6 bases between them. The CDR3 loop is CASSYAPYEQYF. Here the CDR3 DNA reads TGTGCCAGCAGTTATGCACCCTACGAGCAGTACTTC.

The rearrangement uses TRBV20-1 and TRBJ2-2; D is ambiguous. Germline CDR1 is DFQATT and CDR2 is SNEGSKA (reference sequence). The length of the CDR3 is 18 residues. V was cut by 0 bases and J by 1 base, with 18 bases left in between. The CDR3 is CSARDYEGKARNTGELFF. The CDR3 DNA reads TGCAGTGCTAGAGATTACGAAGGAAAGGCAAGGAACACCGGGGAGCTGTTTTTT.